The 26 T cell receptor beta chains reported below all come from one sample, sequenced in a study of blood T cells in healthy people across ages. Combining a sample-barcoded 5' primer with a J-beta primer mix, a second PCR ran for roughly 7 to 12 cycles. TCRdb re-derived calls from the 5' RACE reads in MiXCR, one entry per CDR3 protein. The sample lists fewer than 1,200,000 distinct CDR3 sequences; approximately 25% were seen once. These data are also associated with another study on T cells of mothers and their children.

Sequenced input: blood. The receptor source for this set is a girl aged 2-9 years in good health.

The chain employs TRBV4-3 and TRBJ2-1, with a possible D match to TRBD2 (5 bases). V lost 0 bases and J lost 0, with 9 bases in between. The CDR3 has 16 amino acids. Germline V gene lookup returns CDR1 LGHNA and CDR2 YSLEER. CDR3 sequence (DNA): TGCGCCAGCAGCCAAGATCCGGGGAACTCCTACAATGAGCAGTTCTTC. Amino acids: CASSQDPGNSYNEQFF.

This clonotype was found a few times. The chain has TRBV29-1 and TRBJ2-1; D gene ambiguous. The CDR3 extends over 14 amino acids. Per the germline V gene, CDR1 is SQVTM and CDR2 is ANQGSEA. V dropped 6 bases and J dropped 2 bases, with 14 bases sitting between them. The CDR3 spells CSVDPLGAYNEQFF. The CDR3 region has the DNA TGCAGCGTGGACCCTCTAGGCGCCTACAATGAGCAGTTCTTC.

Only a few counts were recorded for this clonotype. The chain recombines TRBV2 with TRBJ2-1, with TRBD1 identical over 8 bases. V shed 4 bases and J 1 base; nucleotides not matched to a gene: 6. Per the germline V gene, CDR1 is SNHLY and CDR2 is FYNNEI. The CDR3 runs to 16 residues. CDR3 bases: TGTGCCAGCAGTGGGTCAGGGGGCGGATCCTACAATGAGCAGTTCTTC. Its translation: CASSGSGGGSYNEQFF.

The genes are TRBV29-1 and TRBJ1-1; D perhaps matches TRBD1 (5 bases). Germline V gene data show CDR1 as SQVTM and CDR2 as ANQGSEA. CDR3 length: 12 residues. Trimming stripped 3 bases from V and 4 bases from J, with 9 bases between. Written as DNA, the CDR3 is TGCAGCGTTGAGGATGGGGGCACTGAAGCTTTCTTT. It translates to CSVEDGGTEAFF.

The J gene is TRBJ1-4, the V gene TRBV6-5; D is undetermined. The V end lost 7 bases, the J end lost 6 bases, and 12 bases lay between the germline ends. CDR1 MNHEY and CDR2 SVGAGI come from the germline V gene. The CDR3 runs 13 residues. The CDR3 DNA is TGTGCCAGCATGAACCCGGGCGATGAAAAACTGTTTTTT. Residues: CASMNPGDEKLFF.

This rearrangement joins TRBV7-9 to TRBJ2-7, with a possible D match to TRBD2 (5 bases). CDR3 length: 12 amino acids. Trimming shortened V by 5 bases and J by 5 bases, and 10 bases separated the two germline ends. Germline loops: CDR1 SEHNR, CDR2 FQNEAQ (reference sequence). CDR3 region: CASSVEVDEQYF. DNA for the CDR3: TGTGCCAGCAGCGTGGAGGTGGACGAGCAGTACTTC.

In this sample, this clonotype turned up a few times. The CDR3 nucleotides read TGTGCCAGCAGCCCCGGACAGGGGTTGATGACCAACGTCCTGACTTTC. Residues: CASSPGQGLMTNVLTF. The chain combines TRBV7-9 with TRBJ2-6, with 9 nucleotides matching TRBD1. Germline trimming cut 5 bases from V and 8 bases from J; bases unmatched to any gene: 10. Germline lookup yields CDR1 SEHNR and CDR2 FQNEAQ (reference sequence). This CDR3 has 16 residues.

CDR3 amino acids: CASSEKASTGTSYEQYF. DNA for the CDR3: TGTGCCAGCAGCGAGAAAGCCAGCACAGGGACCTCCTACGAGCAGTACTTC. The chain couples TRBV7-2 to TRBJ2-7; possible D gene TRBD1, 6 bases. Between the trimmed V and J ends, which lost 5 bases and 0 bases, there was a span of 20 bases. The CDR3 contains 17 residues. Germline V gene data show CDR1 as SGHTA and CDR2 as FQGNSA.

This chain joins TRBV6-5 and TRBJ1-1; D gene ambiguous. Between the trimmed V and J ends, which lost 0 bases and 10 bases, there was a span of 18 bases. From germline, CDR1 is MNHEY and CDR2 SVGAGI. CDR3 length: 15 residues. In DNA form, the CDR3 reads TGTGCCAGCAGTTACTCGATTGAACGACTCAAGGTAGCTTTCTTT. This codes for CASSYSIERLKVAFF.

The chain uses TRBV19 and TRBJ2-5, with D tentatively TRBD2 (6 bases). The end of the DNA aligns better with TRBJ2-7, so the J call may be wrong. Germline-derived CDR1 and CDR2 are LNHDA and SQIVND (reference sequence). The length of the CDR3 is 15 residues. The CDR3 DNA follows: TGTGCCAGTAGATCGGTGTCTTCGGGGGTCTACGAGCAGTACTTC. Translating it yields CASRSVSSGVYEQYF.

This clonotype came up a few times. The chain joins TRBV6-1 to TRBJ2-7; unclear D gene. The CDR3 spans 10 residues. In germline, CDR1 is MNHNS, CDR2 SASEGT. Trimming removed 7 bases at V and 3 bases at J, with 4 bases between. The CDR3 is CASKIYEQYF. The CDR3 bases are TGTGCCAGCAAAATCTACGAGCAGTACTTC.

The chain employs TRBV24-1 and TRBJ2-5; 11 nucleotides agree with TRBD1. CDR1 KGHDR and CDR2 SFDVKD come from the germline V gene. The CDR3 totals 19 residues. V lost 1 base, J lost 5 bases, and 14 bases stayed unmatched. The CDR3 is CATSDLGVGTGGATETQYF. The DNA for the CDR3 is TGTGCCACCAGTGATTTAGGGGTAGGGACAGGGGGGGCGACGGAGACCCAGTACTTC.

This clonotype was picked up a small number of times. The rearrangement uses TRBV5-1 and TRBJ1-1; D perhaps matches TRBD1 (5 bases). The CDR3 contains 16 residues. Trimming pared 0 bases from V and 2 bases from J, leaving 14 bases between. CDR1 and CDR2 from the germline V gene are SGHRS and YFSETQ. The CDR3 region is CASSLAVGGPNTEAFF. DNA of the CDR3: TGCGCCAGCAGCTTGGCCGTGGGGGGACCTAACACTGAAGCTTTCTTT. The entire variable domain, with the rest obtained from reference TRBV5-1 and TRBJ1-1, is as follows: KAGVTQTPRYLIKTRGQQVTLSCSPISGHRSVSWYQQTPGQGLQFLFEYFSETQRNKGNFPGRFSGRQFSNSRSEMNVSTLELGDSALYLCASSLAVGGPNTEAFFGQGTRLTVV.

This clonotype was detected a few times. A much bigger clone sits one base away, suggesting this may be a read error. The chain links TRBV9 to TRBJ1-1; no clear D. V lost 0 bases and J lost 1, with 4 bases in between. The CDR3 length is 13 residues. Germline CDR1 and CDR2: SGDLS and YYNGEE. In DNA form, the CDR3 reads TGTGCCAGCAGCGTAGGGGCGAACACTGAAGCTTTCTTT. Protein product: CASSVGANTEAFF.

A few counts support this clonotype. The rearrangement links TRBV5-1 to TRBJ2-5; D is perhaps TRBD1 (7 bases). The DNA matches TRBJ2-1 better at its end, which makes the J call doubtful. Germline CDR1 is SGHRS and CDR2 is YFSETQ. The CDR3 sequence is 15 residues long. The CDR3 is CASRAGQLLGNEQFF. CDR3 nucleotides: TGCGCCAGCAGGGCGGGACAGCTCTTGGGGAATGAGCAGTTCTTC.

The chain couples TRBV29-1 to TRBJ2-7; D is undetermined. Germline CDR1 and CDR2: SQVTM and ANQGSEA. V lost 6 bases, J lost 1 base, and 13 bases lay in between. This CDR3 comprises 13 residues. For the CDR3, the DNA is TGCAGCGTCGCGTCGACAAGGTCCTACGAGCAGTACTTC. This gives the protein CSVASTRSYEQYF.

This sequence joins TRBV7-2 and TRBJ1-1; 9 bases are a match to TRBD1. The germline V gene has CDR1 SGHTA and CDR2 FQGNSA. V was pared by 2 bases and J by 1 base, with 5 bases of the junction left unmatched. The CDR3 is 16 amino acids. The CDR3 sequence: CASSLPGQGRNTEAFF. The CDR3 DNA reads as TGTGCCAGCAGCTTACCGGGACAGGGAAGGAACACTGAAGCTTTCTTT.

This clonotype has just a few counts. This rearrangement joins TRBV4-3 to TRBJ2-7; maybe TRBD1 (5 bases). This CDR3 has 14 amino acids. Germline V gene lookup returns CDR1 LGHNA and CDR2 YSLEER. V was cut by 1 base and J by 4 bases, with 11 bases left in between. The CDR3 sequence is CASSQGAGWYEQYF. The CDR3 DNA follows: TGCGCCAGCAGCCAAGGTGCAGGGTGGTACGAGCAGTACTTC.

CDR3 protein: CASSLRGGSIWEQFF. In nucleotides, the CDR3 is TGTGCCAGCAGCCTGCGGGGCGGGAGTATCTGGGAGCAGTTCTTC. The rearrangement joins TRBV7-8 to TRBJ2-1; TRBD2 aligns across 7 bases. J gave up 10 bases and V 5 bases, and 14 bases lay outside the gene matches. Per germline, CDR1 SGHVS and CDR2 FQNEAQ. The CDR3 is 15 residues long. Filled out from reference TRBV7-8 and TRBJ2-1, the complete variable domain reads GAGVSQSPRYKVAKRGQDVALRCDPISGHVSLFWYQQALGQGPEFLTYFQNEAQLDKSGLPSDRFFAERPEGSVSTLKIQRTQQEDSAVYLCASSLRGGSIWEQFFGPGTRLTVL.

V and J are TRBV5-1 and TRBJ2-5, with D uncertain. Germline V gene lookup returns CDR1 SGHRS and CDR2 YFSETQ. This CDR3 is built from 13 residues. Trimming removed 4 bases at V and 9 bases at J, with 16 bases between. The CDR3 spells CASSRTGPRSQYF. The CDR3, as DNA: TGCGCCAGCAGCCGGACCGGGCCGCGTTCCCAGTACTTC.

The J gene is TRBJ1-2, the V gene TRBV5-1; the D gene is possibly TRBD1 (5 bases). The germline V gene has CDR1 SGHRS and CDR2 YFSETQ. V lost 0 bases, J lost 6 bases, and 9 bases lay in between. The CDR3 runs to 13 residues. This CDR3 reads CASSLETDNGYTF. DNA of the CDR3: TGCGCCAGCAGCTTGGAGACAGATAATGGCTACACCTTC.

This clonotype has just a few counts. The V gene is TRBV2, the J gene TRBJ1-1; 8 nucleotides match TRBD1. The length of the CDR3 is 15 residues. Germline V gene lookup returns CDR1 SNHLY and CDR2 FYNNEI. V trimming: 2 bases; J trimming: 2 bases; junction bases outside the gene matches: 4. As DNA, the CDR3 is TGTGCCAGCAGTGAATCAGGGGGCCTCAACACTGAAGCTTTCTTT. Translating gives CASSESGGLNTEAFF. Looking up the rest from reference TRBV2 and TRBJ1-1 gives the full variable domain: EPEVTQTPSHQVTQMGQEVILRCVPISNHLYFYWYRQILGQKVEFLVSFYNNEISEKSEIFDDQFSVERPDGSNFTLKIRSTKLEDSAMYFCASSESGGLNTEAFFGQGTRLTVV.

This clonotype was detected only a few times. This chain links TRBV28 with TRBJ2-5, with D hard to call. V dropped 2 bases and J dropped 3 bases, with 7 bases sitting between them. The CDR3 runs 13 residues. The germline gives CDR1 MDHEN, CDR2 SYDVKM. CDR3 DNA sequence: TGTGCCAGCAGTTTAGTGGGAAAAGAGACCCAGTACTTC. It yields the protein CASSLVGKETQYF.

This clonotype was seen a handful of times. The CDR3 sequence: CASLNRTPRWGTQYF. The CDR3 coding sequence is TGTGCCAGCCTGAACAGGACCCCCCGCTGGGGGACCCAGTACTTC. The chain uses TRBV12-3 or TRBV12-4 and TRBJ2-5, with a weak D call TRBD1 (5 bases). The CDR3 is 15 residues long. The V gene lost 8 bases and the J gene lost 7 bases, with 23 bases spanning the gap.

Many counts were recorded for this clonotype. The chain links TRBV7-2 to TRBJ2-5; 8 bases are shared with TRBD1. After removal of 5 bases from V and 8 bases from J, the junction contained 7 bases not matched to a gene. The germline V gene encodes CDR1 SGHTA and CDR2 FQGNSA. The CDR3 contains 13 residues. The CDR3 loop is CASSPTTGVTQYF. The CDR3 DNA sequence: TGTGCCAGCAGCCCAACGACAGGGGTAACCCAGTACTTC.

The CDR3, as DNA: TGTGCTAGTCGACCGGGACTAACAGAGACCCAGTACTTC. Its protein product is CASRPGLTETQYF. The chain carries TRBV12-5 and TRBJ2-5, with 7 bases that match TRBD2. Germline V gene lookup returns CDR1 LGHNT and CDR2 FRNRAP. V gave up 8 bases and J gave up 4 bases; unmatched junction bases: 7. The CDR3 loop spans 13 amino acids.